A selection of T cell receptor beta chains follows, all from one sample in a study of OX40 agonist ivuxolimab in advanced cancers. This table comes from immunoSEQ multiplex PCR, and its TCRdb copy is limited to in-frame clones, with some not included. The table records about 22,000 clones, 84% of them present only once. This material consisted of CD4+ or CD8+ T cells sorted from blood, taken in a trial of the OX40 agonist ivuxolimab. The receptors were gathered from an adult with an advanced solid tumor such as melanoma, head and neck, liver or kidney cancer. The CDR3 runs from the conserved cysteine through the conserved F or W. A D gene is named only where the DNA matches it firmly. Size tells how often a clone was seen (once, few, many) or the class of an expanded clone, and some rows leave it out.

D gene	clone size	V gene	J gene	CDR3 DNA	CDR3 protein
.	once	TRBV30	TRBJ2-3	TGTGCCTGGAGTATGGCAGATACGCAGTATTTT	CAWSMADTQYF
TRBD2	few	TRBV7-3	TRBJ2-1	TGTGCCAGCAGCTTAACCCGCGGGGGGGCCACTGAGCAGTTCTTC	CASSLTRGGATEQFF
.	.	TRBV5-5	TRBJ1-5	TGTGCCAGCAGCTTGGGCGGGACACAAAATCAGCCCCAGCATTTT	CASSLGGTQNQPQHF
.	.	TRBV7-6	TRBJ2-3	TGTGCCAGCAGCCCAGGTGTGATTAGCGGAGTAGATACGCAGTATTTT	CASSPGVISGVDTQYF
TRBD1	once	TRBV12-5	TRBJ1-2	TGTGCTAGTGGTTTGATCACAGGGGATAATGGCTACACCTTC	CASGLITGDNGYTF
.	once	TRBV27	TRBJ1-5	TGTGCCAGCAGCGCCAAAGGGACGAGTCAGCCCCAGCATTTT	CASSAKGTSQPQHF
TRBD1	.	TRBV4-2	TRBJ2-7	TGTGCCAGCAGCCAAGATACAGGGGAAGGGGACGAGCAGTACTTC	CASSQDTGEGDEQYF
TRBD1	.	TRBV7-8	TRBJ2-7	TGTGCCAGCAGCTTGGGGACAGGACTCTACGAGCAGTACTTC	CASSLGTGLYEQYF
.	.	TRBV29-1	TRBJ2-2	TGCAGCGTTAGGGGGGAGGGCGCGAACACCGGGGAGCTGTTTTTT	CSVRGEGANTGELFF
TRBD2	.	TRBV9	TRBJ2-3	TGTGCCAGCAGCGAAATAGCGGGGGTCATCCGCACAGATACGCAGTATTTT	CASSEIAGVIRTDTQYF
.	.	TRBV28	TRBJ1-1	TGTGCCAGCAGTCCTTATGTGGACAGATTCATGAACACTGAAGCTTTCTTT	CASSPYVDRFMNTEAFF
.	.	TRBV27	TRBJ1-5	TGTGCCAGCAGTTGGTCGGGCAATCAGCCCCAGCATTTT	CASSWSGNQPQHF
.	.	TRBV5-6	TRBJ1-4	TGTGCCAGCAGCTTGACAGGTTATAATGAAAAACTGTTTTTT	CASSLTGYNEKLFF
.	few	TRBV4-2	TRBJ1-5	TGTGCCAGCAGCCAAGCCATCAATCAGCCCCAGCATTTT	CASSQAINQPQHF
.	.	TRBV7-6	TRBJ2-7	TGTGCCAGCAGCTTCCGGACAACCCACGAGCAGTACTTC	CASSFRTTHEQYF
.	.	TRBV4-1	TRBJ2-1	TGCGCCAGCAGCCCCGGGACCAACCATCGAAATGAGCAGTTCTTC	CASSPGTNHRNEQFF
.	.	TRBV4-1	TRBJ2-5	TGCGCCAGCAGCCGGGGGACTTCCGAGGAGACCCAGTACTTC	CASSRGTSEETQYF
TRBD1	.	TRBV5-1	TRBJ1-1	TGCGCCAGCAGCTTACAGGGGAGCACTGAAGCTTTCTTT	CASSLQGSTEAFF
.	.	TRBV7-9	TRBJ2-7	TGTGCCAGTAACCAGGTGGGGGGGCGCGAGCAGTACTTC	CASNQVGGREQYF
.	.	TRBV7-6	TRBJ1-1	TGTGCCAGCAGCACAGGGCAGGGAACTGAAGCTTTCTTT	CASSTGQGTEAFF
.	.	TRBV5-4	TRBJ1-2	TGTGCCAGCAGCTTGGACGGACACAACTATGGCTACACCTTC	CASSLDGHNYGYTF
.	.	TRBV5-1	TRBJ2-7	TGCGCCAGCAGCCCGACAGGGAGGAACCACGAGCAGTACTTC	CASSPTGRNHEQYF
.	once	TRBV27	TRBJ2-4	TGTGCCAGCAGTTTATCGTGGGGAAGAGCCAAAAACATTCAGTACTTC	CASSLSWGRAKNIQYF
.	.	TRBV11-2	TRBJ2-1	TGTGCCAGCAGCTTAGGGTCTAGCGCCCATGAGCAGTTCTTC	CASSLGSSAHEQFF
.	.	TRBV7-8	TRBJ2-2	TGCACCGTAGGGCGCTACGAGACGAACACCGGGGAGCTGTTTTTT	CTVGRYETNTGELFF
.	few	TRBV5-6	TRBJ2-7	TGTGCCAGCAGCTTTGGTGGGAGCTCCTACGAGCAGTACTTC	CASSFGGSSYEQYF
.	.	TRBV29-1	TRBJ1-2	TGCAGCGTTGAGGGCGGGACTAACTATGGCTACACCTTC	CSVEGGTNYGYTF
TRBD2	few	TRBV27	TRBJ2-3	TGTGCCAGCAGTCCCACTAGCGAGGATACGCAGTATTTT	CASSPTSEDTQYF
.	.	TRBV2	TRBJ2-7	TGTGCCAGCAGTGAGGGGGCGGGGGCCTCCTACGAGCAGTACTTC	CASSEGAGASYEQYF
TRBD2	.	TRBV27	TRBJ2-2	TGTGCCAGCAGTTCCCTCGGCCCTAGCGGATTAAACACCGGGGAGCTGTTTTTT	CASSSLGPSGLNTGELFF
TRBD1	.	TRBV9	TRBJ1-5	TGTGCCAGCAGCCCCGACAGGGGAAATCAGCCCCAGCATTTT	CASSPDRGNQPQHF
TRBD1	.	TRBV19	TRBJ2-4	TGTGCCAGTAGGGGGACAGAGCTAGCCAAAAACATTCAGTACTTC	CASRGTELAKNIQYF
TRBD2	.	TRBV5-1	TRBJ2-5	TGCGCCAGCAGCTCGTCCCCCCTACTAGCGGGAGTTGAACAAGAGACCCAGTACTTC	CASSSSPLLAGVEQETQYF
TRBD1	.	TRBV27	TRBJ2-7	TGTGCCAGCAGGCGACAGGGGGCGCATGACGAGCAGTACTTC	CASRRQGAHDEQYF
.	.	TRBV7-8	TRBJ1-5	TGTGCCAGCAGCTTAAACGCGAATCAGCCCCAGCATTTT	CASSLNANQPQHF
.	few	TRBV5-8	TRBJ1-5	TGTGCCAGCAGCTTGCAAGGGTATAGCAATCAGCCCCAGCATTTT	CASSLQGYSNQPQHF
.	.	TRBV27	TRBJ2-2	TGTGCCAGCAGTCTCCCCTCCTCGGCGTTTACCGGGGAGCTGTTTTTT	CASSLPSSAFTGELFF
TRBD1	.	TRBV13	TRBJ1-2	TGTGCCAGCAGCTTAGGTCCCGGGACAGACTATGGCTACACCTTC	CASSLGPGTDYGYTF
.	.	TRBV5-1	TRBJ2-5	TGCGCCAGCAGCTCTAACGGGGAGACCCAGTACTTC	CASSSNGETQYF
.	.	TRBV10-2	TRBJ2-1	TGCGCCAGCAGTGTTGGGGGCTACAATGAGCAGTTCTTC	CASSVGGYNEQFF